The subject of this entry is one TCR beta chain. No antigen is known for it. Possible read error: a much larger clone is one base away. These data are taken from a study of breast tumors, draining lymph nodes, adjacent tissues. TCRdb recomputed calls from the multiplex PCR reads with MiXCR, one row per CDR3 protein. The sample has some 120,000 distinct CDR3 sequences; less than 25% are singletons. Regarding the study as a whole: Compared with lymph nodes, tumors were less diverse; compared with nontumor tissue, more. The data were judged consistent with most tumor T cells coming from lymph node and expanding in tumor. The lymph node origin of tumor T cells was framed as consistent with a hypothesis, not demonstrated. Luminal-like breast cancer showed significantly greater tumor-nontumor repertoire similarity than basal-like breast cancer did.

V gave up 5 bases and J gave up 5 bases, with 18 bases separating them. Germline assignment: CDR1 SGHAT and CDR2 FQNNGV. This CDR3 has 15 residues. Samples came from axillary lymph nodes draining the breast cancer. Sample: axillary lymph node tissue. The chain uses TRBV11-2 and TRBJ2-5, with a possible D match to TRBD2 (5 bases). This receptor was identified in a female donor with breast cancer. Some clones in this sample may be carry-over from other donors' samples. The CDR3 spells CASSDVGGLGETQYF. CDR3 nucleotides: TGTGCCAGCAGCGACGTGGGCGGGTTGGGGGAGACCCAGTACTTC.